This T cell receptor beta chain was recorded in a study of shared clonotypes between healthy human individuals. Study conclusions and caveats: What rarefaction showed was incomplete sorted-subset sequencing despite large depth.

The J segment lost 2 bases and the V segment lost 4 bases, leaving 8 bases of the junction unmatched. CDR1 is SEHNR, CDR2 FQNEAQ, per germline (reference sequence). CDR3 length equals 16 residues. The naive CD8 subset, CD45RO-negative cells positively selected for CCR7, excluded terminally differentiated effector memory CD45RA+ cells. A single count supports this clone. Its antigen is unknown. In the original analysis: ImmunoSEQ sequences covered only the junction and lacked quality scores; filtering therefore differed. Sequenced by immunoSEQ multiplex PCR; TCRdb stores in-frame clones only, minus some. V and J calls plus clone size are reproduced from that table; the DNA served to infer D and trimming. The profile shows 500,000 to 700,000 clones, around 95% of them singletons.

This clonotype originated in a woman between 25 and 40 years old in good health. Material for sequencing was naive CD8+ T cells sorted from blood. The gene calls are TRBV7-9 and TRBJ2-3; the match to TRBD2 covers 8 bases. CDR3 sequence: CASSSEVAGYTDTQYF. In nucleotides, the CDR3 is TGTGCCAGCAGCTCCGAAGTAGCGGGGTACACAGATACGCAGTATTTT.